This T cell receptor (beta chain) was captured in a study of T-cell reconstitution after alpha-beta-depleted transplantation in children. Whole-study results and caveats: A year had passed since transplant, and T-cell counts and diversity by then came mostly from newly produced T cells. For some patients, TCRbeta diversity was high at day 60 because of recipient T cells and thymic progenitors that survived. Two months or so post-transplant, alpha-beta T cells reportedly derived from several hundred expanded graft clones.

The V segment lost 2 bases and the J segment 8 bases; nucleotides outside the gene matches: 5. The CDR3 loop spans 14 amino acids. CDR1 and CDR2 from the germline V gene are SEHNR and FQNEAQ (reference sequence). About this clonotype: What it binds is not known.

TCRbeta library preparation incorporated unique molecular identifiers. One entry per CDR3 protein results from TCRdb running MiXCR on the PCR reads. The sample has roughly 790,000 distinct CDR3 sequences, less than 20% seen once. The source was PBMCs, mostly from graft donor cells, collected 360 days after TCRalphabeta/CD19-depleted stem cell transplant. The chain joins TRBV7-9 to TRBJ1-3; TRBD1 aligns across 8 bases. The receptor was isolated from a male patient between 10 and 17 years old who had a stem cell transplant for acute lymphoblastic leukemia, so the T cells may come from the graft donor. The CDR3 protein is CASSLKTGVDTIYF. The CDR3 DNA follows: TGTGCCAGCAGCTTAAAGACAGGGGTTGACACCATATATTTT.